These 10 T cell receptor beta chains were all obtained from the same sample, sequenced in a study of blood T cells in healthy people across ages. Primers used in a second PCR of about 7 to 12 cycles were a sample-barcoded 5' primer and a J-beta primer mix. Each CDR3 protein is one row after TCRdb ran MiXCR on the 5' RACE reads. The sample yields about 840,000 distinct CDR3 sequences, approximately 32% seen once. A further study also used this sample, focusing on T cells of mothers and their children.

The sequenced sample was blood. The receptors shown here come from a woman aged 40 to 50 in good health.

This clonotype has at least ten counts. The rearrangement uses TRBV7-2 and TRBJ2-3; D call uncertain. The CDR3 is 13 residues long. Per the germline V gene, CDR1 is SGHTA and CDR2 is FQGNSA. The ends were cut back, 5 bases at V and 6 bases at J, with 12 bases in the middle. CDR3 loop: CASSPQPSDTQYF. CDR3 coding DNA: TGTGCCAGCAGCCCGCAACCATCTGATACGCAGTATTTT.

This chain uses TRBV27 with TRBJ2-5; 8 nucleotides align to TRBD1. The CDR3 runs 13 residues. The J segment lost 2 bases and the V segment lost 8 bases, leaving 4 bases of the junction unmatched. CDR1 MNHEY and CDR2 SMNVEV come from the germline V gene (reference sequence). The CDR3 bases are TGTGCCAGCGCTCGGGACAGGCAAGAGACCCAGTACTTC. This encodes CASARDRQETQYF.

This clonotype was counted at least ten times. V gene TRBV27 combines with J gene TRBJ2-7, with 7 bases that match TRBD2. The trim removed 0 bases at V and 2 bases at J, leaving 10 bases unmatched. The germline gives CDR1 MNHEY, CDR2 SMNVEV (reference sequence). The CDR3 length is 17 residues. This CDR3 reads CASSLSVRGKLTYEQYF. The CDR3 DNA reads as TGTGCCAGCAGTTTATCGGTGCGGGGGAAACTTACCTACGAGCAGTACTTC.

This rearrangement joins TRBV7-9 to TRBJ2-7, with D maybe TRBD1 (5 bases). Trimming took 1 base from V and 0 from J, leaving 10 bases between them. In germline, CDR1 is SEHNR, CDR2 FQNEAQ (reference sequence). The CDR3 consists of 15 residues. The CDR3 nucleotides are TGTGCCAGCAGCTTAGTTCGGCAGGGCTCCTACGAGCAGTACTTC. Amino acid sequence: CASSLVRQGSYEQYF. Complete variable domain (other parts from reference TRBV7-9 and TRBJ2-7): DTGVSQNPRHKITKRGQNVTFRCDPISEHNRLYWYRQTLGQGPEFLTYFQNEAQLEKSRLLSDRFSAERPKGSFSTLEIQRTEQGDSAMYLCASSLVRQGSYEQYFGPGTRLTVT.

The rearrangement links TRBV6-5 to TRBJ2-5; no clear D gene. The end of the DNA aligns better with TRBJ2-7, so the J call may be wrong. The CDR3 contains 12 residues. Germline V CDR1 and CDR2: MNHEY, SVGAGI. CDR3 protein: CASSYKGNEQYF. CDR3 in DNA: TGTGCCAGCAGTTACAAGGGTAACGAGCAGTACTTC.

This sequence joins TRBV3-1 and TRBJ2-7; D might be TRBD2 (6 bases). V lost 1 base to trimming and J lost 0 bases, with 10 bases between them. The germline gives CDR1 LGHDT, CDR2 YNNKEL (reference sequence). The length of the CDR3 is 15 residues. CDR3 region: CASSQVGGLSYEQYF. For the CDR3, the DNA is TGTGCCAGCAGCCAAGTTGGGGGACTCTCCTACGAGCAGTACTTC.

This clonotype was seen only a few times. The chain is built from TRBV9 and TRBJ2-5; possibly TRBD1 for D (6 bases). V dropped 1 base and J dropped 5 bases, with 15 bases sitting between them. Germline loops: CDR1 SGDLS, CDR2 YYNGEE. The CDR3 is 15 amino acids. The CDR3 region is CASSVSETGGETQYF. CDR3 DNA: TGTGCCAGCAGCGTAAGCGAGACAGGCGGGGAGACCCAGTACTTC.

Concerning this clonotype: Since no conserved phenylalanine or tryptophan closes the CDR3, a read error is the likely cause. This sequence joins TRBV11-2 and TRBJ1-1; D uncertain. Germline loops: CDR1 SGHAT, CDR2 FQNNGV. The CDR3 consists of 15 residues. Between the trimmed V and J ends, which lost 3 bases and 0 bases, there was a span of 11 bases. The CDR3 DNA reads TGTGCCAGCAGCTTCGCGAGGGATATGAACACTGAAGCTTTCTTG. As protein: CASSFARDMNTEAFL.

A remark on this clonotype: A much larger clone lies a single base off, so this may be a read error. This sequence joins TRBV7-3 and TRBJ2-7; 9 nucleotides match TRBD1. CDR1 is SGHTA and CDR2 is FQGTGA in the germline V gene. CDR3 length equals 15 residues. Here the CDR3 DNA reads TGTGCCGGCAGCTCGATGACAGGGGGTTTCTACGAGCAGTACTTC. Translated, it gives CAGSSMTGGFYEQYF.

The V gene is TRBV12-3 or TRBV12-4, the J gene TRBJ1-5; D may be TRBD1 (6 bases). V lost 6 bases and J 14 bases, leaving 26 bases between the germline ends. This CDR3 comprises 15 residues. In DNA, the CDR3 is TGTGCCAGCAGGAGAGGTCAAGCGGGGGGGCGGCGCGAGCATTTT. Protein product: CASRRGQAGGRREHF.